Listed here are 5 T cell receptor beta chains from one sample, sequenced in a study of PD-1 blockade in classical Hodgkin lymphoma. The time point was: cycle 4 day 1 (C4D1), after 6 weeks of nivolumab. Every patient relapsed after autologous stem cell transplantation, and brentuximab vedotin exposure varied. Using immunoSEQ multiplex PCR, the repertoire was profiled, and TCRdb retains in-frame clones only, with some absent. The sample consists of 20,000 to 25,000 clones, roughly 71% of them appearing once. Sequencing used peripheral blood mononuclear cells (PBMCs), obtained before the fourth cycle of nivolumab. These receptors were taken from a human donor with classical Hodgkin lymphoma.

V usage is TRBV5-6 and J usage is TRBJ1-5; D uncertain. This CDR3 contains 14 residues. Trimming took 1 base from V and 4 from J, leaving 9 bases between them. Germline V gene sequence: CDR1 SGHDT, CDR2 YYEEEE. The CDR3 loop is CASSLLTVNQPQHF. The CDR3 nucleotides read TGTGCCAGCAGCTTGCTGACGGTAAATCAGCCCCAGCATTTT.

The CDR3 loop is CASSPPLGNTEAFF. Written as DNA, the CDR3 is TGTGCCAGCTCACCACCTCTGGGGAACACTGAAGCTTTCTTT. The V gene is TRBV18, the J gene TRBJ1-1; D is undetermined. The CDR3 loop spans 14 amino acids. Germline V CDR1 and CDR2: KGHSH, LQKENI. The V and J ends lost 0 bases and 1 base respectively, with 6 bases between them.

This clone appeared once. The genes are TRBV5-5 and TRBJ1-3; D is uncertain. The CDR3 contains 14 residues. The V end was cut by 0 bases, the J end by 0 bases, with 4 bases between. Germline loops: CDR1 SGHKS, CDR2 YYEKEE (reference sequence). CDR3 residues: CASSLDFSGNTIYF. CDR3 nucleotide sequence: TGTGCCAGCAGCTTGGACTTCTCTGGAAACACCATATATTTT.

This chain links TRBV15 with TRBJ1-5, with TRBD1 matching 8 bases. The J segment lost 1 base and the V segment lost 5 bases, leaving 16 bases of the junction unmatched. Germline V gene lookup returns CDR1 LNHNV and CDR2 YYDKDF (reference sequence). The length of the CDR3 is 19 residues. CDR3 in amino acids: CATSSQWTGRTTSNQPQHF. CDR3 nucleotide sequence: TGTGCCACCAGCTCGCAATGGACAGGGAGGACAACGAGCAATCAGCCCCAGCATTTT.

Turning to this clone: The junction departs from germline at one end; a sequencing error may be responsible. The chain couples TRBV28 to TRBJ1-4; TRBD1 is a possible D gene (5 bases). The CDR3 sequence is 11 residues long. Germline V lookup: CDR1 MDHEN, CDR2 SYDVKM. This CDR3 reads CASSGRGILQF. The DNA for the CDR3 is TGTGCCAGCAGTGGAAGGGGTATTCTCCAATTT.